These 32 T cell receptor beta chains were all obtained from the same sample, sequenced in a study of a mutant IDH1 vaccine in newly diagnosed glioma. The protocol was immunoSEQ multiplex PCR, while the TCRdb copy is restricted to in-frame clones and leaves out a portion. This table has around 30,000 clones, about four fifths appearing once. Antigens for these TCRs are unknown. Indicated time point: week 35, safety follow-up. Topical imiquimod was applied with each vaccine dose, which held 300 ug of mutant IDH1 20-mer peptide. The source was PBMCs, collected from a glioma patient whose treatment included an IDH1 peptide vaccine. These receptor sequences come from a woman younger than 30 with glioma.

The chain combines TRBV7-2 with TRBJ1-2; TRBD1 is a possible D gene (5 bases). The CDR3 covers 15 residues. Trimming removed 4 bases from V and 4 bases from J, with 16 bases in between. CDR1 is SGHTA and CDR2 is FQGNSA in the germline V gene. CDR3 nucleotide sequence: TGTGCCAGCAGCTCTAGGACAAGGAACCTCTATGGCTACACCTTC. Translating gives CASSSRTRNLYGYTF.

This clone was counted only a few times. The V gene is TRBV7-9, the J gene TRBJ1-2; tentative D call: TRBD1 (6 bases). V lost 4 bases, J lost 10 bases, and 19 bases lay in between. This CDR3 spans 14 amino acids. Looked up from germline, CDR1 is SEHNR and CDR2 is FQNEAQ (reference sequence). This CDR3 reads CASSSTAGDVDYTF. The DNA of the CDR3 is TGTGCCAGCAGCTCGACAGCAGGGGACGTCGACTACACCTTC.

The V call is TRBV19, the J call TRBJ1-2; 9 nucleotides match TRBD1. The germline V gene has CDR1 LNHDA and CDR2 SQIVND (reference sequence). V dropped 3 bases and J dropped 3; count of bases not matched to a gene: 8. The CDR3 runs to 16 residues. DNA for the CDR3: TGTGCCAGTAGTATTGTCGGGACAGGGACGTACTATGGCTACACCTTC. As protein: CASSIVGTGTYYGYTF.

V is TRBV30 and J is TRBJ1-3, with D unresolved. Deletions cut 3 bases from V and 4 bases from J, with 4 bases between. The CDR3 is made up of 11 amino acids. CDR1 GTSNPN and CDR2 SVGIG come from the germline V gene (reference sequence). The CDR3 region is CAWRRGNTIYF. The CDR3 nucleotides read TGTGCCTGGAGAAGGGGAAACACCATATATTTT. Drawing the rest from reference TRBV30 and TRBJ1-3, the complete variable domain is SQTIHQWPATLVQPVGSPLSLECTVEGTSNPNLYWYRQAAGRGLQLLFYSVGIGQISSEVPQNLSASRPQDRQFILSSKKLLLSDSGFYLCAWRRGNTIYFGEGSWLTVV.

The genes are TRBV27 and TRBJ2-1; D might be TRBD2 (5 bases). V shed 6 bases and J shed 9 bases, with 15 bases lying between them. CDR3 length equals 13 residues. Germline lookup yields CDR1 MNHEY and CDR2 SMNVEV (reference sequence). The CDR3 reads CASRRTAIPEQFF. The DNA for the CDR3 is TGTGCCAGCAGGAGGACTGCCATCCCTGAGCAGTTCTTC.

The chain links TRBV19 to TRBJ1-2, with no clear D. The V gene's germline CDR1 is LNHDA and CDR2 SQIVND (reference sequence). This CDR3 has 14 amino acids. V shed 7 bases and J shed 11 bases, with 23 bases lying between them. The CDR3 nucleotides read TGTGCCAGTACCCTCTCCGGCCTCAGCTTCCCGTACACCTTC. Protein product: CASTLSGLSFPYTF.

The rearrangement links TRBV7-9 to TRBJ2-7; 7 bases are a match to TRBD1. Germline V CDR1 and CDR2: SEHNR, FQNEAQ (reference sequence). The CDR3 is made up of 12 amino acids. V lost 4 bases to trimming and J lost 7 bases; unmatched junction nucleotides: 4. Here the CDR3 DNA reads TGTGCCAGCAGCTCTACAGGGGTTGAGCAGTACTTC. Encoded protein: CASSSTGVEQYF.

This sequence joins TRBV27 and TRBJ2-7; D might be TRBD1 (6 bases). The V gene's germline CDR1 is MNHEY and CDR2 SMNVEV (reference sequence). Trimming took 8 bases from V and 0 from J, leaving 17 bases between them. The CDR3 spans 15 residues. The CDR3 spells CASAISGGPSYEQYF. CDR3 DNA sequence: TGTGCCAGCGCGATTTCTGGGGGCCCCTCCTACGAGCAGTACTTC.

The V gene is TRBV9, the J gene TRBJ2-1; D not certain. Germline CDR1 and CDR2: SGDLS and YYNGEE. Trimming took 3 bases from V and 0 from J, leaving 16 bases between them. This CDR3 contains 17 residues. For the CDR3, the DNA is TGTGCCAGCAGCGACCCCGCTGGCGGAAGCTCCTACAATGAGCAGTTCTTC. This encodes CASSDPAGGSSYNEQFF. The full variable domain, in which reference TRBV9 and TRBJ2-1 provide the parts outside the CDR3, is DSGVTQTPKHLITATGQRVTLRCSPRSGDLSVYWYQQSLDQGLQFLIQYYNGEERAKGNILERFSAQQFPDLHSELNLSSLELGDSALYFCASSDPAGGSSYNEQFFGPGTRLTVL.

J is TRBJ2-1 and V is TRBV10-3, with 8 bases lining up with TRBD2. V shed 3 bases and J 2 bases; nucleotides not matched to a gene: 3. The CDR3 has 15 amino acids. Germline CDR1 ENHRY, CDR2 SYGVKD. CDR3 sequence: CAISDNGGAYNEQFF. In nucleotides, the CDR3 is TGTGCCATCAGTGATAACGGGGGGGCCTACAATGAGCAGTTCTTC.

The J gene is TRBJ1-2, the V gene TRBV28; D may be TRBD1 (5 bases). Trimming shortened V by 2 bases and J by 0 bases, and 10 bases separated the two germline ends. This CDR3 comprises 15 residues. Germline CDR1 and CDR2: MDHEN and SYDVKM. The CDR3 DNA is TGTGCCAGCAGTTTAGGGGACCGCGCTAACTATGGCTACACCTTC. This encodes CASSLGDRANYGYTF.

The genes are TRBV10-3 and TRBJ1-3, with D possibly TRBD1 on 5 matching bases. Per the germline V gene, CDR1 is ENHRY and CDR2 is SYGVKD. Trimming removed 4 bases from V and 6 bases from J, with 10 bases in between. CDR3 length equals 13 residues. In nucleotides, the CDR3 is TGTGCCATCAGTGTGATAGGGGCAAACACCATATATTTT. It translates to CAISVIGANTIYF.

The V and J genes are TRBV5-6 and TRBJ2-2, with unresolved D. CDR3 length: 15 amino acids. V lost 1 base to trimming and J lost 4 bases, with 11 bases between them. CDR1 and CDR2 (germline): SGHDT, YYEEEE. The CDR3 here is CASSLSAAITGELFF. The CDR3 DNA follows: TGTGCCAGCAGCTTGAGCGCGGCAATCACCGGGGAGCTGTTTTTT.

This chain uses TRBV7-9 with TRBJ2-3, with a possible D match to TRBD2 (6 bases). With 3 bases removed from V and 0 bases from J, the gap between germline ends came to 10 bases. CDR3 length: 15 residues. Per the germline V gene, CDR1 is SEHNR and CDR2 is FQNEAQ (reference sequence). In DNA form, the CDR3 reads TGTGCCAGCAGCTTGCGACTAGAAAGCACAGATACGCAGTATTTT. Protein: CASSLRLESTDTQYF. Drawing the rest from reference TRBV7-9 and TRBJ2-3, the complete variable domain is DTGVSQNPRHKITKRGQNVTFRCDPISEHNRLYWYRQTLGQGPEFLTYFQNEAQLEKSRLLSDRFSAERPKGSFSTLEIQRTEQGDSAMYLCASSLRLESTDTQYFGPGTRLTVL.

The CDR3 loop reads CASSSVKRQGSTGELFF. CDR3 DNA: TGTGCCAGTAGTTCTGTTAAACGACAGGGGAGCACCGGGGAGCTGTTTTTT. The rearrangement joins TRBV19 to TRBJ2-2; the match to TRBD1 covers 8 bases. The germline CDR1 and CDR2 sequences are LNHDA and SQIVND (reference sequence). The CDR3 spans 17 residues. Trimming removed 5 bases from V and 4 bases from J; junction bases left unmatched: 12.

V usage is TRBV10-3 and J usage is TRBJ2-5, with TRBD1 identical over 9 bases. The CDR3 spans 17 residues. With V trimmed by 8 bases and J by 2 bases, 15 bases remained unmatched. Germline V gene sequence: CDR1 ENHRY, CDR2 SYGVKD. The CDR3 DNA reads TGTGCCATCGGGCCGACCGGGACAGGGATGAGGCAAGAGACCCAGTACTTC. Translated: CAIGPTGTGMRQETQYF.

The chain links TRBV13 to TRBJ1-5, with 10 bases fitting TRBD1. Germline V gives CDR1 PRHDT, CDR2 FYEKMQ (reference sequence). This CDR3 contains 16 residues. The ends lost 5 bases at V and 0 bases at J; junction bases unmatched: 4. The CDR3 loop reads CASSMGQGFSNQPQHF. CDR3 nucleotides: TGTGCCAGCAGCATGGGACAGGGGTTTAGCAATCAGCCCCAGCATTTT.

This clone has just a few counts. V is TRBV27 and J is TRBJ1-4, with D maybe TRBD1 (6 bases). V was clipped by 4 bases and J by 3 bases, with 9 bases between them. CDR1 MNHEY and CDR2 SMNVEV come from the germline V gene (reference sequence). The CDR3 is 14 residues long. The CDR3, as DNA: TGTGCCAGCAGTTCAGGGGTGGCTAATGAAAAACTGTTTTTT. Translation: CASSSGVANEKLFF.

The rearrangement links TRBV7-6 to TRBJ2-7, with 9 bases identical to TRBD1. The CDR3 length is 14 residues. CDR1 is SGHVS and CDR2 is FNYEAQ in the germline V gene. V was clipped by 6 bases and J by 6 bases; unmatched bases: 9. The CDR3 loop reads CASSSGTGPGEQYF. CDR3 nucleotides: TGTGCCAGCAGTTCCGGGACAGGGCCTGGCGAGCAGTACTTC.

The chain recombines TRBV5-1 with TRBJ2-1; TRBD1 might be the D (6 bases). V was pared by 4 bases and J by 4 bases, with 15 bases between. Germline values: CDR1 SGHRS, CDR2 YFSETQ. The CDR3 consists of 15 residues. This chain's CDR3 is CASSVDSGYYNEQFF. In DNA, the CDR3 is TGCGCCAGCAGCGTGGACAGTGGCTATTACAATGAGCAGTTCTTC. The full variable domain, its missing parts supplied by reference TRBV5-1 and TRBJ2-1, is KAGVTQTPRYLIKTRGQQVTLSCSPISGHRSVSWYQQTPGQGLQFLFEYFSETQRNKGNFPGRFSGRQFSNSRSEMNVSTLELGDSALYLCASSVDSGYYNEQFFGPGTRLTVL.

This clone showed up just once. The rearrangement links TRBV5-5 to TRBJ1-5, with 7 nucleotides matching TRBD1. Germline values: CDR1 SGHKS, CDR2 YYEKEE (reference sequence). The CDR3 is 17 amino acids. The V gene end was trimmed by 3 bases and the J gene end by 5 bases; junction bases not matched to a gene: 14. The CDR3 region is CASSYGTAVLGHQPQHF. The CDR3, as DNA: TGTGCCAGCAGCTACGGGACAGCCGTCTTAGGACATCAGCCCCAGCATTTT.

V gene TRBV27 combines with J gene TRBJ2-5, with 10 positions matching TRBD2. The CDR3 contains 15 residues. Trimming removed 6 bases from V and 5 bases from J; junction bases left unmatched: 9. Germline V gene data show CDR1 as MNHEY and CDR2 as SMNVEV (reference sequence). The chain's CDR3 is CASSLSGGLRETQYF. The CDR3 DNA follows: TGTGCCAGCAGCCTTAGCGGGGGGTTACGGGAGACCCAGTACTTC.

The V call is TRBV27, the J call TRBJ2-3; 10 nucleotides agree with TRBD2. V gave up 5 bases and J gave up 5 bases; unmatched junction bases: 16. The germline V gene encodes CDR1 MNHEY and CDR2 SMNVEV (reference sequence). CDR3 size: 18 residues. DNA for the CDR3: TGTGCCAGCAGTGGTGTATCTAGCGGGAGCCCGAGGAGAGATACGCAGTATTTT. Amino acids: CASSGVSSGSPRRDTQYF.

V and J are TRBV5-1 and TRBJ1-2; 8 bases are shared with TRBD1. The CDR3 covers 15 residues. The germline V gene has CDR1 SGHRS and CDR2 YFSETQ. V dropped 4 bases and J dropped 3; count of bases not matched to a gene: 8. CDR3 DNA sequence: TGCGCCAGCAGCGATTCCGCGACAGGGGACTATGGCTACACCTTC. This encodes CASSDSATGDYGYTF.

This chain links TRBV6-5 with TRBJ1-6; no clear D. The CDR3 totals 13 residues. Germline loops: CDR1 MNHEY, CDR2 SVGAGI. The V and J ends lost 2 bases and 7 bases respectively, with 6 bases between them. Here the CDR3 DNA reads TGTGCCAGCAGTTACGGGGTCAATTCACCCCTCCACTTT. Translating gives CASSYGVNSPLHF.

The chain couples TRBV6-6 to TRBJ1-2, with D tentatively TRBD1 (6 bases). Looked up from germline, CDR1 is MNHNY and CDR2 is SVGAGI (reference sequence). The ends were cut back, 8 bases at V and 4 bases at J, with 17 bases in the middle. There are 14 residues in the CDR3. The CDR3 here is CASSADRQGYGYTF. As DNA, the CDR3 is TGTGCCAGCTCCGCAGACAGGCAGGGCTATGGCTACACCTTC.

The V and J genes are TRBV7-8 and TRBJ1-2; D is ambiguous. V was cut by 5 bases and J by 0 bases, with 7 bases left in between. Germline CDR1 is SGHVS and CDR2 is FQNEAQ. This CDR3 region has 13 residues. CDR3 region: CASSAGTNYGYTF. In DNA form, the CDR3 reads TGTGCCAGCAGCGCCGGGACTAACTATGGCTACACCTTC.

The chain uses TRBV19 and TRBJ1-1; D may be TRBD1 (6 bases). CDR1 is LNHDA, CDR2 SQIVND, per germline (reference sequence). V lost 5 bases and J lost 1, with 14 bases in between. This CDR3 has 15 residues. The CDR3 reads CASSWGNRANTEAFF. The CDR3 bases are TGTGCCAGTAGTTGGGGGAACAGGGCGAACACTGAAGCTTTCTTT.

The genes are TRBV6-1 and TRBJ1-2, with 10 bases fitting TRBD1. Germline V lookup: CDR1 MNHNS, CDR2 SASEGT. V lost 9 bases and J lost 8; bases outside the gene matches: 9. The CDR3 length is 13 residues. The chain's CDR3 is CARGDRGRSGYTF. Written as DNA, the CDR3 is TGTGCCAGGGGGGACAGGGGCCGGAGCGGCTACACCTTC.

A single count supports this clone. The CDR3 coding sequence is TGTGCCAGCAGTGTTAGTTTTTTCAGCTATGGCTACACCTTC. Protein product: CASSVSFFSYGYTF. The chain has TRBV2 and TRBJ1-2; D call uncertain. CDR1 SNHLY and CDR2 FYNNEI come from the germline V gene. V was trimmed by 4 bases and J by 4 bases, leaving 13 bases between them. The CDR3 is 14 amino acids.

This chain joins TRBV7-2 and TRBJ2-1; tentatively, D is TRBD2 (5 bases). Trimming took 5 bases from V and 8 from J, leaving 13 bases between them. This CDR3 is 13 amino acids long. Germline loops: CDR1 SGHTA, CDR2 FQGNSA. The CDR3 protein is CASSSRLWDEQFF. CDR3 DNA: TGTGCCAGCAGCAGTAGACTATGGGATGAGCAGTTCTTC.

The gene calls are TRBV15 and TRBJ2-3; 7 nucleotides agree with TRBD1. The CDR3 covers 19 residues. Trimming removed 5 bases from V and 2 bases from J; junction bases left unmatched: 19. CDR1 and CDR2 (germline): LNHNV, YYDKDF (reference sequence). The CDR3 here is CATSGGWGPGQIDTDTQYF. CDR3 coding DNA: TGTGCCACCAGCGGGGGATGGGGGCCGGGACAGATAGACACAGATACGCAGTATTTT.